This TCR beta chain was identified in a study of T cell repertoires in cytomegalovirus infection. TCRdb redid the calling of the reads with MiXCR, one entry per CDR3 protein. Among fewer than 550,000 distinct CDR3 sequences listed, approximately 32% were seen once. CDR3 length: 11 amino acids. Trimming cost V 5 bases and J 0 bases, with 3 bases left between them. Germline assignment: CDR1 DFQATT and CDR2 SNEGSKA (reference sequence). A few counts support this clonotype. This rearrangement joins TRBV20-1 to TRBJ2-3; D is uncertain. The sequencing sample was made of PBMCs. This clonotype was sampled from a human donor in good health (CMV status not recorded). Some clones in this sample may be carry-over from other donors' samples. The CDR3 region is CSASSTDTQYF. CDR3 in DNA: TGCAGTGCTTCCAGCACAGATACGCAGTATTTT.